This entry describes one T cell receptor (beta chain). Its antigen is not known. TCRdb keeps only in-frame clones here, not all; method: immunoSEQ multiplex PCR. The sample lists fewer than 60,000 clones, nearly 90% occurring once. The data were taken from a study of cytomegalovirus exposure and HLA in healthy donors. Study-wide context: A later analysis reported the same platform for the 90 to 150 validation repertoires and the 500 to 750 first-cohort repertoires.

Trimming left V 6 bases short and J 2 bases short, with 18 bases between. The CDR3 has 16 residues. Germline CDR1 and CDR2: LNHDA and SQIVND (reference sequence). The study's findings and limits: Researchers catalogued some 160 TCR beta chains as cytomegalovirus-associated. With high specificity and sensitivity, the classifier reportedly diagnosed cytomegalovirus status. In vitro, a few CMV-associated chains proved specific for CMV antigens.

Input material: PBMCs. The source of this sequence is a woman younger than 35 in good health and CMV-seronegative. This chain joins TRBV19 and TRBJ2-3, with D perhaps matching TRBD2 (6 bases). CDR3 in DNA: TGTGCCAGTAGCCCCCGGGGGAGCTTAATCACAGATACGCAGTATTTT. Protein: CASSPRGSLITDTQYF.